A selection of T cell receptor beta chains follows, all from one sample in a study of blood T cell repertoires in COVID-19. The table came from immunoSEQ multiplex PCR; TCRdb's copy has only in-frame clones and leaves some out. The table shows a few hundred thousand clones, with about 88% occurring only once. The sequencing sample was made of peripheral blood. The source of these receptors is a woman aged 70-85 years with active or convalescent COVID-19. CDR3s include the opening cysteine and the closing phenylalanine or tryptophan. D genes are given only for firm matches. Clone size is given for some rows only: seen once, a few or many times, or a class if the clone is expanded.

CASSPPGSRVGELFF | TGTGCCAGCAGCCCCCCTGGAAGCAGGGTCGGGGAGCTGTTTTTT | 15 | TRBV9 | NA | NA | TRBJ2-2
CASSLHSSGKGDTQYF | TGTGCCAGCAGCTTACATTCTAGCGGCAAAGGAGATACGCAGTATTTT | 16 | TRBV7-3 | NA | TRBD2 | TRBJ2-3
CASSQRKRAGLAGEGTDTQYF | TGCGCCAGCAGCCAAAGGAAGAGGGCCGGACTAGCGGGGGAGGGCACAGATACGCAGTATTTT | 21 | TRBV4-3 | NA | TRBD2 | TRBJ2-3
CATAQGAVYGYTF | TGTGCCACCGCACAGGGGGCTGTCTATGGCTACACCTTC | 13 | TRBV10-3 | NA | TRBD1 | TRBJ1-2
CASSVNRGGEQYF | TGTGCCAGTAGTGTAAATAGGGGGGGCGAGCAGTACTTC | 13 | TRBV19 | NA | NA | TRBJ2-7
CASSYIGGGGYTF | TGTGCCAGCAGTTACATCGGGGGAGGAGGCTACACCTTC | 13 | TRBV6-2/TRBV6-3 | NA | NA | TRBJ1-2
CASSPSGGQPQHF | TGTGCCAGCAGCCCGTCGGGGGGGCAGCCCCAGCATTTT | 13 | TRBV3-1/TRBV3-2 | NA | NA | TRBJ1-5
CASSGSGYTGELFF | TGTGCCAGCAGTGGCTCCGGGTACACCGGGGAGCTGTTTTTT | 14 | TRBV2 | NA | NA | TRBJ2-2
CASSTTGLALAGELFF | TGTGCCAGCAGCACGACAGGGCTCGCGTTAGCCGGGGAGCTGTTTTTT | 16 | TRBV5-4 | few | TRBD1 | TRBJ2-2
CASSGGGGQAYGYTF | TGTGCCAGCAGCGGGGGCGGAGGACAGGCTTATGGCTACACCTTC | 15 | TRBV7-2 | NA | TRBD1 | TRBJ1-2